The source of this T cell receptor (beta chain) is a study of cytotoxic CD8 clonotypes in ibrutinib-treated CLL. This clone appeared a single time. Clones were sequenced by immunoSEQ multiplex PCR, and TCRdb holds only the in-frame ones, with some missing. The sample has approximately 120,000 clones, around 80% seen once. The ends were cut back, 6 bases at V and 4 bases at J, with 15 bases in the middle. From germline, CDR1 is SGHAT and CDR2 FQNNGV. This CDR3 has 14 amino acids. The chain links TRBV11-2 to TRBJ1-1, with D possibly TRBD1 on 6 matching bases. The sequence came from a human donor with chronic lymphocytic leukemia. Specimen: PBMCs, collected after 24 months of ibrutinib treatment. The DNA for the CDR3 is TGTGCCAGCAGTCGAACAGGGTGGCCCACTGAAGCTTTCTTT. Amino acids: CASSRTGWPTEAFF.